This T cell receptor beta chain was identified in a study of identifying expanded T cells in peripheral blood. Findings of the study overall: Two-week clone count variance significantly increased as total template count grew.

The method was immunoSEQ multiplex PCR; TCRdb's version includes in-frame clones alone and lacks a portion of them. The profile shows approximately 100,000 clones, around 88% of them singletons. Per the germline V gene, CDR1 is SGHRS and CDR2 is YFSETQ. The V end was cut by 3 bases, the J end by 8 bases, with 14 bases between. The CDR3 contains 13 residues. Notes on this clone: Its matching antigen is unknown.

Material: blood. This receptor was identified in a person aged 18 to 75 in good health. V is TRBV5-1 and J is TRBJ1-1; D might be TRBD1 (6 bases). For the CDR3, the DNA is TGCGCCAGCAGCTCGGGGGGCTATACCGAAGCTTTCTTT. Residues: CASSSGGYTEAFF.